These 4 T cell receptor beta chains were sequenced from one sample in a study of T cell responses to AZD1222 COVID-19 vaccine. Sequenced by immunoSEQ multiplex PCR; TCRdb stores in-frame clones only, minus some. The repertoire holds over 130,000 clones, with roughly nine tenths as singletons. Source: peripheral blood, taken 28 days after the second AZD1222 dose. The receptors derive from an adult who received the AZD1222 COVID-19 vaccine.

The chain has TRBV5-5 and TRBJ1-5, with D hard to call. CDR3 length: 15 residues. Germline lookup yields CDR1 SGHKS and CDR2 YYEKEE (reference sequence). The V and J ends lost 0 bases and 0 bases respectively, with 7 bases between them. The CDR3 sequence: CASSLDSYSNQPQHF. The CDR3, as DNA: TGTGCCAGCAGCTTGGACAGCTATAGCAATCAGCCCCAGCATTTT.

This clone was picked up a small number of times. The rearrangement links TRBV12-3 or TRBV12-4 to TRBJ2-5; 8 positions agree with TRBD1. Losses at the gene ends were 3 bases for V and 9 bases for J; bases not matched to a gene: 6. The CDR3 has 13 amino acids. CDR3 nucleotides: TGTGCCAGCAGTTTCCGGGACAGGCAGGCCCAGTACTTC. Translating it yields CASSFRDRQAQYF.

The CDR3 sequence is CASSFATVRGYTF. For the CDR3, the DNA is TGTGCCAGCAGTTTCGCGACAGTGAGGGGCTACACCTTC. J is TRBJ1-2 and V is TRBV12-3 or TRBV12-4; D possibly corresponds to TRBD1 (5 bases). Trimming pared 3 bases from V and 8 bases from J, leaving 13 bases between. The CDR3 is 13 residues long.

The chain uses TRBV19 and TRBJ2-2, with a tentative D call TRBD2 (5 bases). This CDR3 comprises 14 residues. In germline, CDR1 is LNHDA, CDR2 SQIVND (reference sequence). V gave up 3 bases and J gave up 5 bases, with 10 bases separating them. The CDR3 DNA follows: TGTGCCAGTAGTATCTTGCGCGGGACCGGGGAGCTGTTTTTT. Encoded protein: CASSILRGTGELFF.